Listed below are T cell receptor beta chains from one sample, sequenced in a study of Graves' ophthalmopathy and Graves' hyperthyroidism. MiXCR was run by TCRdb on the multiplex PCR reads, yielding one entry per CDR3 protein. The top ten hold 8% to 10% of the sample, which has approximately 480,000 distinct CDR3 sequences, around an eighth seen once. Sequenced sample: blood. The receptors here all came from a woman aged 30 to 39 with Graves' ophthalmopathy. Both conserved end residues are part of each CDR3. D genes are given only for firm matches. Rows give clone size only sometimes, using once, few, many, or a class for an expanded clone.

clone size | D gene | J gene | V gene | CDR3 protein | CDR3 DNA
many | - | TRBJ2-2 | TRBV30 | CAWTLLNTGELFF | TGTGCCTGGACCCTCCTCAACACCGGGGAGCTGTTTTTT
many | - | TRBJ1-1 | TRBV12-3/TRBV12-4 | CASNPGGGRLNTEAFF | TGTGCCAGCAATCCCGGTGGGGGGAGATTGAACACTGAAGCTTTCTTT
few | - | TRBJ2-7 | TRBV10-3 | CAISGSGWYEQYF | TGTGCCATCAGTGGGTCCGGATGGTACGAGCAGTACTTC
- | - | TRBJ1-3 | TRBV10-2 | CASSVEGNTIYF | TGCGCCAGCAGTGTGGAAGGAAACACCATATATTTT
- | - | TRBJ1-1 | TRBV30 | CAWSNTEAFF | TGTGCCTGGAGTAATACTGAAGCTTTCTTT
many | - | TRBJ1-1 | TRBV19 | CASSKLRDMGEAFF | TGTGCCAGTAGTAAACTCCGGGACATGGGAGAGGCTTTCTTT
many | TRBD1 | TRBJ2-5 | TRBV9 | CASSVEGAGSEETQYF | TGTGCCAGCAGCGTAGAGGGGGCAGGGTCGGAAGAGACCCAGTACTTC
many | - | TRBJ1-6 | TRBV5-1 | CASTRRGQDNSPLHF | TGCGCCAGCACCCGTAGAGGGCAGGATAATTCACCCCTCCACTTT
once | - | TRBJ1-2 | TRBV6-2/TRBV6-3 | CASSYSNLRNGYTF | TGTGCCAGCAGTTACTCGAATCTGAGGAATGGCTACACCTTC
many | - | TRBJ2-2 | TRBV12-3/TRBV12-4 | CASSLRTHGTGELFF | TGTGCCAGCAGTCTTAGAACTCACGGCACCGGGGAGCTGTTTTTT
- | - | TRBJ1-5 | TRBV4-1 | CASSDIGGGGGGQPQHF | TGCGCCAGCAGCGACATCGGTGGGGGCGGGGGCGGTCAGCCCCAGCATTTT
many | - | TRBJ1-5 | TRBV20-1 | CSARWGENQPQHF | TGCAGTGCTAGATGGGGGGAGAATCAGCCCCAGCATTTT
many | - | TRBJ1-1 | TRBV6-2/TRBV6-3 | CASSYGERKNTEAFF | TGTGCCAGCAGTTACGGTGAGCGGAAGAACACTGAAGCTTTCTTT
many | TRBD1 | TRBJ2-6 | TRBV6-2/TRBV6-3 | CASSYLISPGQYSGANVLTF | TGTGCCAGCAGTTACCTAATTAGCCCGGGACAGTATTCTGGGGCCAACGTCCTGACTTTC
many | - | TRBJ2-7 | TRBV20-1 | CSAKGHEQYF | TGCAGTGCTAAGGGCCACGAGCAGTACTTC
many | TRBD1 | TRBJ2-2 | TRBV10-3 | CATRDRDTGELFF | TGTGCCACCCGGGACAGGGACACCGGGGAGCTGTTTTTT
many | - | TRBJ2-7 | TRBV20-1 | CSARGEALEKYEQYF | TGCAGTGCTAGAGGAGAGGCGCTCGAAAAATACGAGCAGTACTTC